These T cell receptor beta chains were read from a single sample in a study of radiotherapy plus CTLA-4 blockade in lung cancer. Assay used: immunoSEQ multiplex PCR; TCRdb lists only in-frame clones, some missing. Altogether approximately 41,000 clones are present, about 70% being singletons, with the ten largest covering 9.8%. The sequencing used peripheral blood, collected from a patient treated with radiotherapy plus ipilimumab. These receptors originate from a human donor with non-small cell lung cancer who had stable disease on radiotherapy plus ipilimumab. The CDR3 runs from the conserved cysteine through the conserved F or W. D genes are given only for firm matches. Clone size, where shown, is once, few, many, or a class for clones that have expanded.

J | V | D | size | CDR3 | DNA
TRBJ2-7 | TRBV7-3 | TRBD1 | NA | CASSLLGGAPSEQYF | TGTGCCAGCAGCTTATTAGGGGGCGCCCCGTCCGAGCAGTACTTC
TRBJ2-7 | TRBV7-9 | NA | NA | CASSLGGRGSYEQYF | TGTGCCAGCAGCTTGGGGGGGCGCGGTTCCTACGAGCAGTACTTC
TRBJ2-1 | TRBV5-4 | TRBD2 | once | CASSFSQTPGREQFF | TGTGCCAGCAGCTTTTCTCAAACTCCCGGGAGGGAGCAGTTCTTC
TRBJ2-1 | TRBV4-2 | NA | NA | CASSQATGRSSYNEQFF | TGTGCCAGCAGCCAAGCTACAGGCCGAAGCTCCTACAATGAGCAGTTCTTC
TRBJ1-2 | TRBV6-5 | NA | NA | CASSYTAGYGYTF | TGTGCCAGCAGTTACACGGCAGGTTATGGCTACACCTTC
TRBJ1-3 | TRBV30 | NA | NA | CAWSKHSSGNTIYF | TGTGCCTGGAGTAAACACAGTTCTGGAAACACCATATATTTT
TRBJ1-1 | TRBV5-6 | TRBD1 | NA | CASSRQGRWNTEAFF | TGTGCCAGCAGTCGACAGGGGAGGTGGAACACTGAAGCTTTCTTT
TRBJ1-2 | TRBV29-1 | TRBD1 | NA | CSVRQGIGGGYTF | TGCAGCGTCAGACAGGGGATAGGCGGTGGCTACACCTTC
TRBJ2-5 | TRBV30 | NA | NA | CAWDQRGETQYF | TGTGCCTGGGACCAACGAGGGGAGACCCAGTACTTC
TRBJ1-6 | TRBV19 | NA | once | CASSIRRQNSPLHF | TGTGCCAGTAGTATAAGGCGACAGAATTCACCCCTCCACTTT
TRBJ1-5 | TRBV19 | NA | once | CASSLAIGGWGNQPQHF | TGTGCCAGTAGTCTCGCTATTGGGGGCTGGGGCAATCAGCCCCAGCATTTT
TRBJ1-4 | TRBV7-9 | NA | NA | CASSSGGKLFF | TGTGCCAGCAGCTCGGGCGGGAAATTGTTTTTT
TRBJ2-1 | TRBV11-3 | NA | NA | CASSLRGKVNEQFF | TGTGCCAGCAGCTTGAGGGGGAAAGTAAATGAGCAGTTCTTC
TRBJ2-1 | TRBV18 | TRBD2 | NA | CASSPGLAGGNNEQFF | TGTGCCAGCTCACCTGGACTAGCGGGGGGAAACAATGAGCAGTTCTTC
TRBJ1-6 | TRBV27 | NA | few | CASSLRNLPGEGSNSPLHF | TGTGCCAGCAGTTTACGAAACCTCCCGGGGGAAGGGTCAAATTCACCCCTCCACTTT
TRBJ1-2 | TRBV19 | TRBD1 | NA | CASSHRTGAYGYTF | TGTGCCAGTAGCCACAGGACAGGGGCCTATGGCTACACCTTC
TRBJ1-6 | TRBV4-1 | NA | NA | CASSQGGKNSPLHF | TGCGCCAGCAGCCAAGGAGGGAAGAATTCACCCCTCCACTTT
TRBJ1-1 | TRBV5-1 | NA | NA | CASSIQGNTEAFF | TGCGCCAGCAGTATACAGGGGAACACTGAAGCTTTCTTT
TRBJ2-7 | TRBV28 | NA | NA | CASSGPQGTSYEQYF | TGTGCCAGCAGTGGCCCCCAGGGTACCTCCTACGAGCAGTACTTC
TRBJ2-3 | TRBV29-1 | TRBD2 | NA | CSVAGLAGGTDTQYF | TGCAGCGTTGCCGGACTAGCGGGGGGCACAGATACGCAGTATTTT
TRBJ1-4 | TRBV18 | NA | NA | CASSREGLEEKLFF | TGTGCCAGCTCCCGGGAGGGCTTGGAAGAAAAACTGTTTTTT
TRBJ2-3 | TRBV5-4 | TRBD2 | NA | CASSLAPEGLLDTQYF | TGTGCCAGCAGCTTGGCCCCCGAGGGACTATTAGATACGCAGTATTTT
TRBJ2-7 | TRBV6-6 | NA | NA | CASSYSNRVFSDEQYF | TGTGCCAGCAGTTACTCGAACAGGGTGTTTTCGGACGAGCAGTACTTC
TRBJ2-3 | TRBV7-2 | NA | few | CASRTGTPQYF | TGTGCCAGCAGGACCGGGACTCCGCAGTATTTT
TRBJ2-1 | TRBV7-9 | TRBD2 | NA | CASSAPSSGGASEQFF | TGTGCCAGCAGCGCCCCCTCTAGCGGGGGGGCCAGTGAGCAGTTCTTC
TRBJ2-5 | TRBV11-3 | TRBD1 | NA | CASSRDSLTQYF | TGTGCCAGCAGCCGGGACAGCTTGACCCAGTACTTC
TRBJ2-6 | TRBV7-2 | TRBD2 | NA | CASSLRGGDGANVLTF | TGTGCCAGCAGCCTTCGGGGAGGGGACGGGGCCAACGTCCTGACTTTC
TRBJ2-2 | TRBV11-1 | NA | NA | CASKKTFDTGELFF | TGTGCCAGCAAAAAGACATTCGACACCGGGGAGCTGTTTTTT
TRBJ2-1 | TRBV7-8 | NA | NA | CASSLFEPSGEQFF | TGTGCCAGCAGCTTATTCGAACCCAGCGGTGAGCAGTTCTTC
TRBJ2-7 | TRBV5-1 | TRBD2 | NA | CASSPWSSGGPTYEQYF | TGCGCCAGCAGCCCCTGGAGTAGCGGGGGACCAACCTACGAGCAGTACTTC
TRBJ1-1 | TRBV10-3 | TRBD1 | NA | CAIRKQGENTEAFF | TGTGCCATCAGGAAACAGGGGGAGAACACTGAAGCTTTCTTT
TRBJ1-3 | TRBV5-4 | NA | NA | CASSLQGSGNTIYF | TGTGCCAGCAGCTTGCAAGGGAGTGGAAACACCATATATTTT
TRBJ2-2 | TRBV29-1 | NA | NA | CSVDSGGGDPNTGELFF | TGCAGCGTTGACTCGGGGGGCGGGGACCCGAACACCGGGGAGCTGTTTTTT
TRBJ1-4 | TRBV15 | TRBD1 | NA | CATSRGTGAPGSEKLFF | TGTGCCACCAGCCGGGGGACAGGGGCCCCGGGATCTGAAAAACTGTTTTTT
TRBJ2-2 | TRBV18 | NA | NA | CASSPGGRGAGELFF | TGTGCCAGCTCACCAGGTGGCAGGGGAGCCGGGGAGCTGTTTTTT
TRBJ2-5 | TRBV29-1 | TRBD2 | NA | CSAEGLAGAEYQETQYF | TGCAGCGCCGAAGGGCTAGCGGGGGCCGAGTACCAAGAGACCCAGTACTTC
TRBJ1-3 | TRBV6-6 | NA | NA | CATRGNGNTIYF | TGTGCCACTCGGGGGAATGGAAACACCATATATTTT
TRBJ1-1 | TRBV19 | TRBD1 | once | CASRWTGVNTEAFF | TGTGCCAGTAGGTGGACAGGGGTAAACACTGAAGCTTTCTTT
TRBJ2-2 | TRBV9 | TRBD1 | NA | CASSSRQRQGTGELFF | TGTGCCAGCAGCTCCCGACAGCGACAGGGAACCGGGGAGCTGTTTTTT
TRBJ2-7 | TRBV15 | NA | NA | CATSRVGAPEAKQYF | TGTGCCACCAGCAGAGTGGGGGCCCCAGAGGCCAAGCAGTACTTC
TRBJ2-3 | TRBV21-1 | NA | NA | CAGLAGGFGTDTQYF | TGTGCCGGGCTCGCGGGGGGGTTTGGCACAGATACGCAGTATTTT
TRBJ2-3 | TRBV5-1 | NA | NA | CASSLTGSYTDTQYF | TGCGCCAGCAGCTTAACAGGGAGTTACACAGATACGCAGTATTTT
TRBJ1-1 | TRBV7-9 | NA | few | CASSLHRVTEAFF | TGTGCCAGCAGCTTACACAGGGTCACTGAAGCTTTCTTT
TRBJ2-3 | TRBV9 | TRBD2 | NA | CASSATSGGGDTQYF | TGTGCCAGCAGCGCCACTAGCGGGGGGGGAGATACGCAGTATTTT
TRBJ1-6 | TRBV6-5 | NA | NA | CASSYNTGPLHF | TGTGCCAGCAGTTACAACACAGGACCCCTCCACTTT
TRBJ2-1 | TRBV20-1 | TRBD2 | few | CSAGRGEQFF | TGCAGTGCCGGGAGGGGTGAGCAGTTCTTC
TRBJ1-1 | TRBV5-6 | NA | NA | CASSLRQTGVGTEAFF | TGTGCCAGCAGCCTGCGGCAAACCGGGGTGGGGACTGAAGCTTTCTTT
TRBJ2-1 | TRBV4-1 | TRBD1 | NA | CASSQPPGTGSNEQFF | TGCGCCAGCAGCCAACCACCCGGGACAGGGTCCAATGAGCAGTTCTTC
TRBJ1-5 | TRBV2 | NA | NA | CASSDFGAGQPQHF | TGTGCCAGCAGTGATTTTGGGGCTGGTCAGCCCCAGCATTTT
TRBJ1-2 | TRBV19 | NA | NA | CASSMTRDSNYGYTF | TGTGCCAGTAGTATGACGAGGGACTCTAACTATGGCTACACCTTC
TRBJ1-2 | TRBV20-1 | NA | NA | CIGGGSYGYTF | TGCATTGGTGGAGGGAGCTATGGCTACACCTTC
TRBJ1-2 | TRBV2 | NA | NA | CASSGDTHYGYTF | TGTGCCAGCAGTGGGGACACCCACTATGGCTACACCTTC
TRBJ2-7 | TRBV10-1 | TRBD2 | NA | CASSEAGGPYEQYF | TGCGCCAGCAGTGAAGCGGGGGGGCCTTACGAGCAGTACTTC
TRBJ1-6 | TRBV9 | TRBD1 | NA | CASSVVGGGGSPLHF | TGTGCCAGCAGCGTAGTAGGGGGCGGAGGTTCACCCCTCCACTTT
TRBJ2-1 | TRBV5-4 | TRBD2 | few | CASSLGLGAGSSYNEQFF | TGTGCCAGCAGCTTGGGCCTAGGAGCGGGGAGCTCCTACAATGAGCAGTTCTTC
TRBJ1-3 | TRBV5-6 | NA | NA | CASSLGSHGNTIYF | TGTGCCAGCAGCTTGGGCAGTCATGGAAACACCATATATTTT
TRBJ2-1 | TRBV19 | TRBD2 | NA | CASSIRGEYNEQFF | TGTGCCAGTAGTATACGGGGGGAGTACAATGAGCAGTTCTTC